This is a list of T cell receptor beta chains from one sample in a study of a mutant IDH1 vaccine in newly diagnosed glioma. Clones were sequenced by immunoSEQ multiplex PCR, and TCRdb holds only the in-frame ones, with some missing. The sample has tens of thousands of clones, 80% seen once. No antigen has been assigned to these receptors. The sample was PBMCs, taken from a glioma patient whose treatment included an IDH1 peptide vaccine. These receptors were obtained from a man aged 35-49 years with glioma. Some clones in this sample may be carry-over from other donors' samples. Both conserved end residues are part of each CDR3.

V | CDR3
TRBV30 | CAWRAGTGGYEQYF
TRBV29-1 | CSVGGIGSYEQYF
TRBV5-1 | CASTDSPGNTIYF
TRBV7-2 | CASSLMWGQHEQYF
TRBV7-8 | CASSLWGVSSYNEQFF
TRBV15 | CATTGPPIDEQYF
TRBV19 | CASSPTPIGTGGVGYTF
TRBV13 | CASSRRSGNTIYF
TRBV6-1 | CASTQYGGPIQYF
TRBV5-1 | CASSQVPGNQPQHF
TRBV6-5 | CASSYRLGSGNTIYF
TRBV5-1 | CASSLVTSGGTDTQYF
TRBV5-5 | CASSTGSSYEQYF
TRBV19 | CASSIVPQGQYSNQPQHF
TRBV2 | CASSDGGLEAFF